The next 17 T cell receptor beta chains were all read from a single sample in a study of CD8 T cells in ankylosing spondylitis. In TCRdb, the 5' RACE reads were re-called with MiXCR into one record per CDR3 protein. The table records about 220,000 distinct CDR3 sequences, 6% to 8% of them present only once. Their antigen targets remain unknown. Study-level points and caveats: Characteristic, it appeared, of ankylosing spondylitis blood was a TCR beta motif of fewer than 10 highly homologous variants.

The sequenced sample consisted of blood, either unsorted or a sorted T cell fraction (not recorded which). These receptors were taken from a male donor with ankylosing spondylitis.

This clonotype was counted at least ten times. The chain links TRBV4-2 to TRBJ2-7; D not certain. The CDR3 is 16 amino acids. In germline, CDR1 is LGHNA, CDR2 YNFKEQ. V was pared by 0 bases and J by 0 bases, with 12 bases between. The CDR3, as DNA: TGTGCCAGCAGCCAAGAAACAGCGACCAGCTCCTACGAGCAGTACTTC. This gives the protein CASSQETATSSYEQYF.

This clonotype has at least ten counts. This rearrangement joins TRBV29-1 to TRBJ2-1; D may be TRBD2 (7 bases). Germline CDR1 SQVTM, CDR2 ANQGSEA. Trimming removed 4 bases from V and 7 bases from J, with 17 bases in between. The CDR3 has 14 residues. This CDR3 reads CSVVGGGRVNEQFF. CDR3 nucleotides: TGCAGCGTTGTTGGCGGGGGCAGGGTAAATGAGCAGTTCTTC.

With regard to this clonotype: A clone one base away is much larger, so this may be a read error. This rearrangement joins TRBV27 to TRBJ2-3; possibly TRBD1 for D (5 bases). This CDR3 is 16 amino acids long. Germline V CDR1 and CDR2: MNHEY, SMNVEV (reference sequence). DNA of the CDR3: TGTGCCAGCAGTGTCAGACAGACCATCGGGTTGGACACGCAGTCTTTT. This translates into CASSVRQTIGLDTQSF.

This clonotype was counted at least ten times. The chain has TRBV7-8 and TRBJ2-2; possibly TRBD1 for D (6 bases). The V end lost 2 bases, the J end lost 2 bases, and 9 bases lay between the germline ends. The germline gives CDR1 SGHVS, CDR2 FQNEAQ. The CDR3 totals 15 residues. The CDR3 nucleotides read TGTGCCAGCAGCTTACGGACAGTAAACACCGGGGAGCTGTTTTTT. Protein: CASSLRTVNTGELFF.

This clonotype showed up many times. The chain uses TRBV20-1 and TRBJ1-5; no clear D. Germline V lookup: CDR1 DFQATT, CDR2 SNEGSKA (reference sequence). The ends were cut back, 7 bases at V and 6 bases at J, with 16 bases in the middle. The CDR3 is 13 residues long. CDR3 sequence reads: CSVIEVLGQPQHF. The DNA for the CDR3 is TGCAGTGTAATAGAGGTTTTGGGTCAGCCCCAGCATTTT.

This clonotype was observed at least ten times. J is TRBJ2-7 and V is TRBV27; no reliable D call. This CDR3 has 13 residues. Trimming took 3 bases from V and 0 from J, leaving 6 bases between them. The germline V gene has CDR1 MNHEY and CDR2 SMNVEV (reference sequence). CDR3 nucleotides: TGTGCCAGCAGTTTTAGTTTCTCCTACGAGCAGTACTTC. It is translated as CASSFSFSYEQYF.

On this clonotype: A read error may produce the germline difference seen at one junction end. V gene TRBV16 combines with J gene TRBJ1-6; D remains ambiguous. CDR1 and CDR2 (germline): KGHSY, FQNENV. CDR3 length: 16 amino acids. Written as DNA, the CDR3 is TGTGCCAGCAGCCAATCGCTGAGCTCCTATGATTCACCCCTCCACTTT. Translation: CASSQSLSSYDSPLHF. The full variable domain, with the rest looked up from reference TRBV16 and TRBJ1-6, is GEEVAQTPKHLVRGEGQKAKLYCAPIKGHSYVFWYQQVLKNEFKFLISFQNENVFDETGMPKERFSAKCLPNSPCSLEIQATKLEDSAVYFCASSQSLSSYDSPLHFGNGTRLTVT.

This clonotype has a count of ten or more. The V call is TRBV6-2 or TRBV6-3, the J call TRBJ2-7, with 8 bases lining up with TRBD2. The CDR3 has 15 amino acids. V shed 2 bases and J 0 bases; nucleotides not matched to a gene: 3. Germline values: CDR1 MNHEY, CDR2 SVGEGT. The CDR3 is CASSYAGGLSYEQYF. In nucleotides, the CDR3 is TGTGCCAGCAGTTACGCGGGGGGACTCTCCTACGAGCAGTACTTC.

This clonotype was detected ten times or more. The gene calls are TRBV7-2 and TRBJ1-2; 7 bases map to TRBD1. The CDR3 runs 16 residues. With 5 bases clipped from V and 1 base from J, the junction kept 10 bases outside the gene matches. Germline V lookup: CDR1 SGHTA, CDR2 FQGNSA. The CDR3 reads CASSPGTEYLNYGYTF. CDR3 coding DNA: TGTGCCAGCAGCCCCGGGACAGAATATCTTAACTATGGCTACACCTTC.

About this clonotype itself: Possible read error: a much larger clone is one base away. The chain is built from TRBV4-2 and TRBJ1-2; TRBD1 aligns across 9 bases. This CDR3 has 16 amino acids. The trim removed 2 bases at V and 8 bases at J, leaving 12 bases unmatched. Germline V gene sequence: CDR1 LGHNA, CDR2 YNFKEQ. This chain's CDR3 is CASSQFPTGTGSGYTF. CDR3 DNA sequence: TGTGCCAGCAGCCAATTCCCAACCGGGACAGGGTCCGGCTACACCTTC.

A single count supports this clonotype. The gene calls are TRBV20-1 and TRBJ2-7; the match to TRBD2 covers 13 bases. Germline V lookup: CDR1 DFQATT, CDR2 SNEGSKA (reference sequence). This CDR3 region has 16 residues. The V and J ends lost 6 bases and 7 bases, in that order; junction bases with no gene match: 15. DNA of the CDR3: TGCAGTGCACGCTTCGGGACTAGCGGGACTCTAGGAGAGCAGTACTTC. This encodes CSARFGTSGTLGEQYF.

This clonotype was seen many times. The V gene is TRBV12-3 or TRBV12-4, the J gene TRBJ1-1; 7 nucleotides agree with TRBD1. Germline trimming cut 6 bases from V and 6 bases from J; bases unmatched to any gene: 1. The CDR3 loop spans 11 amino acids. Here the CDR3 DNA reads TGTGCCAGCAGACAGGGGTCTGAAGCTTTCTTT. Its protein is CASRQGSEAFF.

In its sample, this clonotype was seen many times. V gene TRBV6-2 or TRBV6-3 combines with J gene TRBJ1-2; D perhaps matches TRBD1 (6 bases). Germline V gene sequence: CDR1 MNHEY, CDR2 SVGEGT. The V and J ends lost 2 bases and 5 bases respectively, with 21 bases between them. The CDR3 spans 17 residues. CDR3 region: CASSYPVGGQRDYGYTF. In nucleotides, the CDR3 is TGTGCCAGCAGTTACCCGGTCGGGGGCCAACGAGATTATGGCTACACCTTC.

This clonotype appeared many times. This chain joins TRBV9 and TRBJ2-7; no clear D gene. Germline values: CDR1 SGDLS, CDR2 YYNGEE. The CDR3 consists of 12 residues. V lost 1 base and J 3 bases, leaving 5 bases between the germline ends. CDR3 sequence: CASSVSGYEQYF. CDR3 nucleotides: TGTGCCAGCAGCGTAAGTGGCTACGAGCAGTACTTC.

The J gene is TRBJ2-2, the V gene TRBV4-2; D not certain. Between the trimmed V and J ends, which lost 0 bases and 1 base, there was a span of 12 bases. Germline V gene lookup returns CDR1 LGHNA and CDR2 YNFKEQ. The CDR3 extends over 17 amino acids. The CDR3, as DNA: TGTGCCAGCAGCCAAGATAGAAAAGGATGGAACACCGGGGAGCTGTTTTTT. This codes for CASSQDRKGWNTGELFF.

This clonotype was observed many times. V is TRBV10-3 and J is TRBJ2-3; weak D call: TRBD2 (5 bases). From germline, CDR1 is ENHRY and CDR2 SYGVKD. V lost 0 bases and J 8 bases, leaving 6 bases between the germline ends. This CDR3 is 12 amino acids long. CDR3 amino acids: CAISESRGTQYF. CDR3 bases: TGTGCCATCAGTGAGTCACGGGGTACGCAGTATTTT.

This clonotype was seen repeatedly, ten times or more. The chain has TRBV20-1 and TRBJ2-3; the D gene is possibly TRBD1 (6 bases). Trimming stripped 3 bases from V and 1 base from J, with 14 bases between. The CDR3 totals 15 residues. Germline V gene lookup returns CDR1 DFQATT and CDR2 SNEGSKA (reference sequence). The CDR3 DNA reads TGCAGTGCTAGCCTTGGGGGCGGTGGCACAGATACGCAGTATTTT. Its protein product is CSASLGGGGTDTQYF.